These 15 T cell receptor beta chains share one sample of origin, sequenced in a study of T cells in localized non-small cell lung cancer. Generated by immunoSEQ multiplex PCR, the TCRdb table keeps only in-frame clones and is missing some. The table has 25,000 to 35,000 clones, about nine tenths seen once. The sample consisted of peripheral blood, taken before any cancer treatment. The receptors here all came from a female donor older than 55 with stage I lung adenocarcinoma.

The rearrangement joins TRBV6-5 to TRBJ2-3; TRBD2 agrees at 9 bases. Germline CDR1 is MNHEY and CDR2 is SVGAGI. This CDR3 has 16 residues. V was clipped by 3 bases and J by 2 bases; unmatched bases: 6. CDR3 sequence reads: CASSYRLAGNTDTQYF. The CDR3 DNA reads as TGTGCCAGCAGTTATCGGCTAGCGGGGAACACAGATACGCAGTATTTT.

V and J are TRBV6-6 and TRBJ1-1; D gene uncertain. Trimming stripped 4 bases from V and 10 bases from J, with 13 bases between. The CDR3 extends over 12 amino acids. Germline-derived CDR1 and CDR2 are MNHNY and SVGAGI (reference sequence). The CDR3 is CASSSDGRAAFF. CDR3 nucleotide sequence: TGTGCCAGCAGTTCGGACGGTCGGGCAGCTTTCTTT.

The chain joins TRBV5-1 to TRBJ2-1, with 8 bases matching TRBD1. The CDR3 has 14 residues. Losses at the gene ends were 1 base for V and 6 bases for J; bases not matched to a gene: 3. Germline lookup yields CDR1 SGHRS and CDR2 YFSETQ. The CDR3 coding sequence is TGCGCCAGCAGCTTGTCCGGACAGGGCAATGAGCAGTTCTTC. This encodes CASSLSGQGNEQFF.

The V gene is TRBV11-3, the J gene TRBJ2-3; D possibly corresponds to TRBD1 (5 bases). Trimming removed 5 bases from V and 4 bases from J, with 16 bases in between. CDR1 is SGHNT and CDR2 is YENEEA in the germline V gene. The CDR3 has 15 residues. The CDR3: CASSHEGDRADTQYF. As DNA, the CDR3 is TGTGCCAGCAGCCACGAAGGGGATCGAGCAGATACGCAGTATTTT.

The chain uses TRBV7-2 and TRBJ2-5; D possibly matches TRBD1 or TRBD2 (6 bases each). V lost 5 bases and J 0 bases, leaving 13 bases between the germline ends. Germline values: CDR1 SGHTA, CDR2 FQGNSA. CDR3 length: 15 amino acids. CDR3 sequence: CASSPGGGHQETQYF. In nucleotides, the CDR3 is TGTGCCAGCAGCCCCGGAGGGGGGCACCAAGAGACCCAGTACTTC.

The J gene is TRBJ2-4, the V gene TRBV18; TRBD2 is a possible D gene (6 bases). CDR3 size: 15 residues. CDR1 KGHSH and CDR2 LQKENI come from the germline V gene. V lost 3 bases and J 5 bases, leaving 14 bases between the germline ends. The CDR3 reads CASSPTAGGQNIQYF. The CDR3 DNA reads TGTGCCAGCTCACCCACAGCCGGGGGTCAAAACATTCAGTACTTC.

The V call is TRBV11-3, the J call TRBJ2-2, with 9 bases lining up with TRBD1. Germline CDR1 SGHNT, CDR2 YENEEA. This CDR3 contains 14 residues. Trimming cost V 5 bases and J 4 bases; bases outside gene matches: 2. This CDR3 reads CASSLTGGTGELFF. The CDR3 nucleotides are TGTGCCAGCAGCCTGACAGGGGGCACCGGGGAGCTGTTTTTT.

CDR3 region: CASSPAAAGGETQYF. The CDR3, as DNA: TGTGCCAGCTCACCAGCCGCGGCAGGAGGGGAGACCCAGTACTTC. This sequence joins TRBV18 and TRBJ2-5; a possible D gene is TRBD2 (6 bases). Trimming left V 2 bases short and J 5 bases short, with 15 bases between. Germline V gene data show CDR1 as KGHSH and CDR2 as LQKENI. This CDR3 region has 15 residues.

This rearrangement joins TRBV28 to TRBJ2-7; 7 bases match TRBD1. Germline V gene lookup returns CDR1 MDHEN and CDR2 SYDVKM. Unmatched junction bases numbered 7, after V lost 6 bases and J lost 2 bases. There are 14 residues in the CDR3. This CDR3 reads CASSLRGGTYEQYF. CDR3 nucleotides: TGTGCCAGCAGCCTTAGAGGGGGCACCTACGAGCAGTACTTC.

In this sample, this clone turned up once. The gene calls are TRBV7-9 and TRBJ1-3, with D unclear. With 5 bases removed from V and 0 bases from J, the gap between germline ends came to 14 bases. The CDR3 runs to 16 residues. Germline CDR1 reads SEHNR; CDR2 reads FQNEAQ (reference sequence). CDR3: CASSLLLQFSGNTIYF. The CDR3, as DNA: TGTGCCAGCAGCCTCCTCTTACAATTCTCTGGAAACACCATATATTTT.

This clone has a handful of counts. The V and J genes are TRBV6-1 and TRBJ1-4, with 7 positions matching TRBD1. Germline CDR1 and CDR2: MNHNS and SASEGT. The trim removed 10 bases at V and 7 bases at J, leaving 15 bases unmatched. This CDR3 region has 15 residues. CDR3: CATLRGTARGEKLFF. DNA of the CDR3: TGTGCCACCCTACGCGGGACAGCACGAGGTGAAAAACTGTTTTTT.

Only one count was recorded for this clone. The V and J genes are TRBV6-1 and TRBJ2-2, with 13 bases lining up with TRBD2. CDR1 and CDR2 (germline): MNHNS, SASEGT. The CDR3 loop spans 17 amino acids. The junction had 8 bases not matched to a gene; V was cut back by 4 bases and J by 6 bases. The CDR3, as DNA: TGTGCCAGCAGTGTTCCGACTAGCGGGGGGCTATCCGGGGAGCTGTTTTTT. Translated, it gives CASSVPTSGGLSGELFF.

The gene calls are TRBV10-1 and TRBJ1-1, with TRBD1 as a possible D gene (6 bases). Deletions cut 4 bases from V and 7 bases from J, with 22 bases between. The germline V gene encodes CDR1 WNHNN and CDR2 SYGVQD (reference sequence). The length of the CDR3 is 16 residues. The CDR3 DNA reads TGCGCCAGCAGTGTGACAGGCCGACCCAACCTCTTTGAAGCTTTCTTT. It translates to CASSVTGRPNLFEAFF.

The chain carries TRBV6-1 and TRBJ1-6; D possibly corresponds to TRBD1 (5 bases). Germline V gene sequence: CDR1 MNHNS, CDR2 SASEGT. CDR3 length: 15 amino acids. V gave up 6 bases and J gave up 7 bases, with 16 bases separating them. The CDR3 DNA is TGTGCCAGCAGGGGGGTGGGGCCGGAGAATTCACCCCTCCACTTT. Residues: CASRGVGPENSPLHF.

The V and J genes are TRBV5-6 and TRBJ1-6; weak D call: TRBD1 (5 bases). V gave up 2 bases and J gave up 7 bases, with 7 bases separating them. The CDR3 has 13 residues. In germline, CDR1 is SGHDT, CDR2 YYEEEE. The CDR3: CASSFRQNSPLHF. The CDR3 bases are TGTGCCAGCAGCTTTCGACAGAATTCACCCCTCCACTTT.